This TCR beta chain derives from a study of CD8 T cell repertoires and HIV-1 epitope variants. This clone was counted between two and nine times. No antigen is known for it. This CDR3 has 12 residues. V shed 7 bases and J shed 3 bases, with 13 bases lying between them. Germline CDR1 SQVTM, CDR2 ANQGSEA. Produced via immunoSEQ multiplex PCR; TCRdb's table is partial and in-frame only. Of just under 6,000 clones listed, less than 70% are singletons. Input material: cultured CD8+ T cells derived from PBMCs. The V and J genes are TRBV29-1 and TRBJ2-7; TRBD1 might be the D (5 bases). This clonotype originated in a male donor with HIV. The CDR3 sequence is CSAGTGVYEQYF. The CDR3 nucleotides read TGCAGCGCTGGTACAGGAGTCTACGAGCAGTACTTC.